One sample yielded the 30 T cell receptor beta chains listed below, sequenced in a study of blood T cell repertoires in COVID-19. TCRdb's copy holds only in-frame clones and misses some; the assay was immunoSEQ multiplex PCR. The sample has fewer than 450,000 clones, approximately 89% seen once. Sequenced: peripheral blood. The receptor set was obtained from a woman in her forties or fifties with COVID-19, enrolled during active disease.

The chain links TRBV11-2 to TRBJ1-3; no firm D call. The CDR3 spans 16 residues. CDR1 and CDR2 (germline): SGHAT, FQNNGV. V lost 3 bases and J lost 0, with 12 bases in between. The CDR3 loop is CASSFLSGLSGNTIYF. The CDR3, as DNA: TGTGCCAGCAGCTTCCTAAGCGGCCTCTCTGGAAACACCATATATTTT.

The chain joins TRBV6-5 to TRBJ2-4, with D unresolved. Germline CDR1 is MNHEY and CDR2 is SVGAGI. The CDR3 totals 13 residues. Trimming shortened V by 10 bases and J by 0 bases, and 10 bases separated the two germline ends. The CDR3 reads CATVSGAKNIQYF. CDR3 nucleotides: TGTGCCACTGTCTCGGGAGCCAAAAACATTCAGTACTTC.

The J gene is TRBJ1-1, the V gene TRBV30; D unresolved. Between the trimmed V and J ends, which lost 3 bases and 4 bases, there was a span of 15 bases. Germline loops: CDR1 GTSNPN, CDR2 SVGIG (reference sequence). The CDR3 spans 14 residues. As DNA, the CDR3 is TGTGCCTGGAGAGTGGCTGTTAGCGGCACTGAAGCTTTCTTT. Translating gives CAWRVAVSGTEAFF.

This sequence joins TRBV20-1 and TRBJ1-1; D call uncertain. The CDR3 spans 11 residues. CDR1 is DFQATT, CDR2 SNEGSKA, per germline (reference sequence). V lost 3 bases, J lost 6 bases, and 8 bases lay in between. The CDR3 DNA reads TGCAGTGCTAGTCTACAGCCTGAAGCTTTCTTT. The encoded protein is CSASLQPEAFF.

The CDR3 region is CASSQVWGSGTEAFF. CDR3 coding DNA: TGTGCCAGCAGCCAAGTGTGGGGATCGGGAACTGAAGCTTTCTTT. This chain links TRBV3-1 (or the pseudogene TRBV3-2) with TRBJ1-1; unclear D gene. V dropped 1 base and J dropped 5 bases, with 14 bases sitting between them. Per the germline V gene, CDR1 is LGHDT and CDR2 is YNNKEL (reference sequence). The CDR3 runs 15 residues.

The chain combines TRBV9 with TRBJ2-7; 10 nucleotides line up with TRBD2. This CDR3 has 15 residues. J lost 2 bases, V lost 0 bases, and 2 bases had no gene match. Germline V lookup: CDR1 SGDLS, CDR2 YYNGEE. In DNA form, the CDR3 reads TGTGCCAGCAGCGTAGGGAGCGGGGGGGCCTACGAGCAGTACTTC. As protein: CASSVGSGGAYEQYF.

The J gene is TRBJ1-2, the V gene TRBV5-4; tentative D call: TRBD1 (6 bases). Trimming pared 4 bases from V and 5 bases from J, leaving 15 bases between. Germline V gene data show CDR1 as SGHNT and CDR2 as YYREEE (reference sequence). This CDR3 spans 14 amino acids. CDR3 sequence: CASSIRQAPYGYTF. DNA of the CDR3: TGTGCCAGCAGCATTAGACAGGCTCCTTATGGCTACACCTTC.

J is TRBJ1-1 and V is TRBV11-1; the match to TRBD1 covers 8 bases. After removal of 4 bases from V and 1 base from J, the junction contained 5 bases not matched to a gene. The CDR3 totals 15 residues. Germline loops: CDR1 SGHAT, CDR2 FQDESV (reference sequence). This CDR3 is CASSSDRVKNTEAFF. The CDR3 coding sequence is TGTGCCAGCAGCTCGGACAGGGTAAAGAACACTGAAGCTTTCTTT.

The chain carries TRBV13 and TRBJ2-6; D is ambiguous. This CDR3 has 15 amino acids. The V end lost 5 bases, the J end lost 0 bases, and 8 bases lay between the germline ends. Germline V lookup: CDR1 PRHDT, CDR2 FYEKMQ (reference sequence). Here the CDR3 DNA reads TGTGCCAGCAGCCCCTCGCGCTCTGGGGCCAACGTCCTGACTTTC. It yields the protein CASSPSRSGANVLTF.

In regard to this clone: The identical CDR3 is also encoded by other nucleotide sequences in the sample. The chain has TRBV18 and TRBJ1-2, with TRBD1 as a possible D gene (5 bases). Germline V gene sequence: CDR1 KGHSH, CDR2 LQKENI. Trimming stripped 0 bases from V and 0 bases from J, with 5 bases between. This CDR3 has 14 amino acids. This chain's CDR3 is CASSPPGANYGYTF. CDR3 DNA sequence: TGTGCCAGCTCACCACCAGGGGCTAACTATGGCTACACCTTC.

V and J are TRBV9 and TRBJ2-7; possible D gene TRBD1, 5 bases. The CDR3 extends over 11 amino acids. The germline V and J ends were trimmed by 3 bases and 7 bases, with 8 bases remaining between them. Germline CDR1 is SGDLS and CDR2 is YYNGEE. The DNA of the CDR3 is TGTGCCAGCAGCGAAGGGGTGGAGCAGTACTTC. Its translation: CASSEGVEQYF.

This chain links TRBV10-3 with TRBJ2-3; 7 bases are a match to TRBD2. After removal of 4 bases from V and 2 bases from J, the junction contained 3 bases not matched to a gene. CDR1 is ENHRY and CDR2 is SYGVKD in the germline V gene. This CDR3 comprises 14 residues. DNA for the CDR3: TGTGCCATCAGTGGCGGGGGTACCACAGATACGCAGTATTTT. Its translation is CAISGGGTTDTQYF.

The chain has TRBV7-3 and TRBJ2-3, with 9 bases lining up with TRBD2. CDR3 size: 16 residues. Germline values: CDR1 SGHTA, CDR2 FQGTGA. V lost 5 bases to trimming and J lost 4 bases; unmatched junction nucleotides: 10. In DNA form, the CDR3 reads TGTGCCAGCAGCCTGCGGCGGGGGGGCCAAGCAGATACGCAGTATTTT. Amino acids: CASSLRRGGQADTQYF.

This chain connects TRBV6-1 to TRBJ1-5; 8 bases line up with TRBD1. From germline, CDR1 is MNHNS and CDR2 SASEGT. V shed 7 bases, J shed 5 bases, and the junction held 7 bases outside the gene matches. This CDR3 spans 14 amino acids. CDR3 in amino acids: CASTIGQGDQPQHF. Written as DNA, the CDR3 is TGTGCCAGCACCATCGGACAGGGAGATCAGCCCCAGCATTTT.

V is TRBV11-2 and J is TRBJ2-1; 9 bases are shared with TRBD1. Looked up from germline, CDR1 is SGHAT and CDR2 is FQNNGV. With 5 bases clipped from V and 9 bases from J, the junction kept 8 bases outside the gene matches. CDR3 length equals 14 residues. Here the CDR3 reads CASSPPTGGGEQFF. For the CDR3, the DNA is TGTGCCAGCAGCCCCCCGACAGGGGGGGGTGAGCAGTTCTTC.

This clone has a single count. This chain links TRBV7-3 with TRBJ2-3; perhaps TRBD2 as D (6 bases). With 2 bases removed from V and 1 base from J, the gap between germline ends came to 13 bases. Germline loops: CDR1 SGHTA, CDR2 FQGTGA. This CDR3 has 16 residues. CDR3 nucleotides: TGTGCCAGCAGCTTAGGTGGGGCTAGCGGCACAGATACGCAGTATTTT. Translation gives CASSLGGASGTDTQYF.

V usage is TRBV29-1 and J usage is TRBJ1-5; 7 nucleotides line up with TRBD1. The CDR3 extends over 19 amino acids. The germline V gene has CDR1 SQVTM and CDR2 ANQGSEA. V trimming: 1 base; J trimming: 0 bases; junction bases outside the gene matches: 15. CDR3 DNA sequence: TGCAGCGTTGAAGGCACCGGGGACAGAACCTCTCATAGCAATCAGCCCCAGCATTTT. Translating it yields CSVEGTGDRTSHSNQPQHF.

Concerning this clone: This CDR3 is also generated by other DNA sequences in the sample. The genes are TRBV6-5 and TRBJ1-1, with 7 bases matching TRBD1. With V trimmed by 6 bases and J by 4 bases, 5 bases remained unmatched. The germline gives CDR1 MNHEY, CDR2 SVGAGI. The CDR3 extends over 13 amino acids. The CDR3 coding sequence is TGTGCCAGCAGGAAAAACAGGGGCACTGAAGCTTTCTTT. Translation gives CASRKNRGTEAFF.

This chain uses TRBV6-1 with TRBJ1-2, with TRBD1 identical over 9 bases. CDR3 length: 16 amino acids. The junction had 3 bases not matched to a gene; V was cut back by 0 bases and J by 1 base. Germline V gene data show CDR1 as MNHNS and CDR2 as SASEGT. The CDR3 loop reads CASSEADRGFNYGYTF. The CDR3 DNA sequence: TGTGCCAGCAGTGAAGCAGACAGGGGGTTTAACTATGGCTACACCTTC.

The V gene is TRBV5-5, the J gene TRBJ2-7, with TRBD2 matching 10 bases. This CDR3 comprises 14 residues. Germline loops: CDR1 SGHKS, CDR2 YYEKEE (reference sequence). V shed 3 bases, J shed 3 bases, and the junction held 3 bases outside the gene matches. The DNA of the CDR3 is TGTGCCAGCAGCTATAGCGGGGGGATCTACGAGCAGTACTTC. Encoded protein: CASSYSGGIYEQYF.

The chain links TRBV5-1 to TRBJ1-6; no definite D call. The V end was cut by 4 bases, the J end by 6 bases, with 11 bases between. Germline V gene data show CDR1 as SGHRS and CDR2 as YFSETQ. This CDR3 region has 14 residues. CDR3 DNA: TGCGCCAGCAGCCTCCCGTTGAGTAATTCACCCCTCCACTTT. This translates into CASSLPLSNSPLHF.

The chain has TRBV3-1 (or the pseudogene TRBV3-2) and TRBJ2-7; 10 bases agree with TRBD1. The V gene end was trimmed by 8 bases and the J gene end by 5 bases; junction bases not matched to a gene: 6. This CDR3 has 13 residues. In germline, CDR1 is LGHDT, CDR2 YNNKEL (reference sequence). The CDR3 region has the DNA TGTGCCAGCGGGGGACAGGGGATAAACGAGCAGTACTTC. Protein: CASGGQGINEQYF.

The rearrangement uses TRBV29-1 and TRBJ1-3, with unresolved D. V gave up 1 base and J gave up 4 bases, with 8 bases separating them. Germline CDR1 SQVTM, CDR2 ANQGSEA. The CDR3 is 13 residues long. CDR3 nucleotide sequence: TGCAGCGTTGAAGGACAACAGGGAAACACCATATATTTT. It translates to CSVEGQQGNTIYF.

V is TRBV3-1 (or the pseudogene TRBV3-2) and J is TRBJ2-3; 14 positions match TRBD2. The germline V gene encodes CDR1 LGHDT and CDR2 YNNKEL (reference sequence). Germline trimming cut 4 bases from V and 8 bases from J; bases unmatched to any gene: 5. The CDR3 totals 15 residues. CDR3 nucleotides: TGTGCCAGCAGCCTCGGGACTAGCGGGGGTGGTACGCAGTATTTT. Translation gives CASSLGTSGGGTQYF.

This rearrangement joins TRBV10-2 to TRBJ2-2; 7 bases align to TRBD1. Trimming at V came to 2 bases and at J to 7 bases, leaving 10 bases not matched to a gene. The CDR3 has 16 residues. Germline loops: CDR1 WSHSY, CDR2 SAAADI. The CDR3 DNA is TGCGCCAGCAGTGAGGGGGAGACAGGGTCGAACGGGGAGCTGTTTTTT. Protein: CASSEGETGSNGELFF.

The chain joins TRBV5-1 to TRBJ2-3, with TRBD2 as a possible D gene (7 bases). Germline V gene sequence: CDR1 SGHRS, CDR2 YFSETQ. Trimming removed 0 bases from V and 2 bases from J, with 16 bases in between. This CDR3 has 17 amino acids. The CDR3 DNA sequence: TGCGCCAGCAGCTTGGTGGGGGGGGCAACAGCCACAGATACGCAGTATTTT. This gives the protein CASSLVGGATATDTQYF. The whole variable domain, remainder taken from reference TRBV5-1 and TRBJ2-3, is KAGVTQTPRYLIKTRGQQVTLSCSPISGHRSVSWYQQTPGQGLQFLFEYFSETQRNKGNFPGRFSGRQFSNSRSEMNVSTLELGDSALYLCASSLVGGATATDTQYFGPGTRLTVL.

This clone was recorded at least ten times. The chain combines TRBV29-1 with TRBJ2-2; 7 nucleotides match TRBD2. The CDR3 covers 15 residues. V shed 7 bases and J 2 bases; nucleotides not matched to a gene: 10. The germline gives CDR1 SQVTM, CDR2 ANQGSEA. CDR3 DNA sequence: TGCAGCGCCCGACTGGGGGGGTACAACACCGGGGAGCTGTTTTTT. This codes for CSARLGGYNTGELFF.

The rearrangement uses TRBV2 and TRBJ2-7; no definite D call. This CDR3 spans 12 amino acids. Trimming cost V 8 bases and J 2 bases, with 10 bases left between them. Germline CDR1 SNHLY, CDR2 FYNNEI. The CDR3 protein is CASGDHPYEQYF. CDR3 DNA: TGTGCCAGCGGAGACCACCCCTACGAGCAGTACTTC.

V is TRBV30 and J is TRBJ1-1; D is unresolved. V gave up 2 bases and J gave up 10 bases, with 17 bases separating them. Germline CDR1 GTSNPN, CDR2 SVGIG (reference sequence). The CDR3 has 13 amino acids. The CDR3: CAWSLRSDLGAFF. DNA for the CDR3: TGTGCCTGGAGTCTACGATCGGACTTGGGAGCTTTCTTT.

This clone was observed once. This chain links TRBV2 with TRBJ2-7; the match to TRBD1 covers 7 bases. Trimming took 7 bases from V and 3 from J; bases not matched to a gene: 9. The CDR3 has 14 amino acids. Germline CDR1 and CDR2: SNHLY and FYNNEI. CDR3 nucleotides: TGTGCCAGCAACCCCCGAGGGACAGTCTACGAGCAGTACTTC. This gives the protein CASNPRGTVYEQYF.